The present TCR beta chain was sequenced within a study of blood T cell repertoires in COVID-19. Study context: From the United States, Italy and Spain came samples of acute and convalescent COVID-19. T cells, B-cell-depleted T cells, or PBMCs provided the cDNA or gDNA that served as material.

As processed by the authors: By means of reference gene primer amplification, nucleated cell counts were estimated. Only in-frame clones appear in the TCRdb table, and some are missing; sequencing was by immunoSEQ multiplex PCR. V, J and clone size are taken as reported in that table, and D and trimming were inferred from the DNA itself. Of hundreds of thousands of clones in the sample, roughly 90% are singletons; the top ten hold approximately 7.4%. The germline gives CDR1 MNHNY, CDR2 SVGAGI (reference sequence). V was cut by 6 bases and J by 2 bases, with 11 bases left in between. This CDR3 comprises 14 residues. In Seattle, patients joined the study during active infection and were tracked longitudinally.

This chain links TRBV6-6 with TRBJ1-5; D is unresolved. Input material: peripheral blood. The origin of this receptor is a woman aged 70-85 years with COVID-19, enrolled during active disease. Written as DNA, the CDR3 is TGTGCCAGCAGATCCGGCGGCGGCAATCAGCCCCAGCATTTT. This translates into CASRSGGGNQPQHF.